The 18 T cell receptor beta chains below come from one sample, sequenced in a study of blood T cell repertoires in COVID-19. The repertoire was sequenced with immunoSEQ multiplex PCR; TCRdb's copy has only in-frame clones and lacks some. The table has around 100,000 clones, roughly 84% seen once; the top ten hold around a quarter. The sequenced sample consisted of peripheral blood. All receptors derive from a man aged 55 to 70 with acute or convalescent COVID-19.

This clone has just a few counts. The chain is built from TRBV6-5 and TRBJ2-7; 7 bases line up with TRBD1. The V and J ends lost 10 bases and 5 bases, in that order; junction bases with no gene match: 11. The germline CDR1 and CDR2 sequences are MNHEY and SVGAGI. The CDR3 has 13 amino acids. The chain's CDR3 is CATTEQGYDEQYF. CDR3 bases: TGTGCCACAACTGAACAGGGGTACGACGAGCAGTACTTC.

The rearrangement uses TRBV11-2 and TRBJ2-7; 14 bases fit TRBD2. V lost 5 bases, J lost 4 bases, and 7 bases stayed unmatched. The CDR3 covers 16 residues. From germline, CDR1 is SGHAT and CDR2 FQNNGV. DNA of the CDR3: TGTGCCAGCAGCCGAACGACTAGCGGGAGGGGTTACGAGCAGTACTTC. Translating it yields CASSRTTSGRGYEQYF.

The rearrangement uses TRBV28 and TRBJ2-7, with 7 bases that match TRBD1. This CDR3 contains 19 residues. Germline assignment: CDR1 MDHEN and CDR2 SYDVKM. V lost 2 bases and J lost 2; bases outside the gene matches: 18. The CDR3 sequence: CASSLSRGQTSRATYEQYF. CDR3 nucleotides: TGTGCCAGCAGTTTAAGTAGGGGGCAGACCTCCAGGGCAACCTACGAGCAGTACTTC.

The chain couples TRBV7-2 to TRBJ1-1; D perhaps matches TRBD1 (6 bases). Trimming took off 5 bases at V and 0 bases at J, with 25 bases between the two ends. CDR1 and CDR2 (germline): SGHTA, FQGNSA. The CDR3 runs to 19 residues. The DNA of the CDR3 is TGTGCCAGCAGCCAAGGCCCAGGGGCGATGTGGGTGGTGAACACTGAAGCTTTCTTT. Encoded protein: CASSQGPGAMWVVNTEAFF.

The chain employs TRBV10-3 and TRBJ2-3; TRBD2 matches at 11 bases. The CDR3 is 17 amino acids. Germline V gives CDR1 ENHRY, CDR2 SYGVKD. After removal of 4 bases from V and 0 bases from J, the junction contained 6 bases not matched to a gene. In DNA form, the CDR3 reads TGTGCCATCAGTGCAGGGACTAGCGGAGGGAGCACAGATACGCAGTATTTT. This gives the protein CAISAGTSGGSTDTQYF.

This clone came up once. This sequence joins TRBV5-1 and TRBJ1-1; D unresolved. V dropped 2 bases and J dropped 11 bases, with 19 bases sitting between them. This CDR3 comprises 14 residues. Germline V CDR1 and CDR2: SGHRS, YFSETQ. CDR3 in amino acids: CASSLVTAATGAFF. The CDR3 region has the DNA TGCGCCAGCAGCTTAGTTACGGCAGCCACGGGGGCTTTCTTT.

This chain connects TRBV6-6 to TRBJ1-1; the D gene is possibly TRBD1 (5 bases). V dropped 7 bases and J dropped 5 bases, with 17 bases sitting between them. The germline gives CDR1 MNHNY, CDR2 SVGAGI (reference sequence). The CDR3 is 14 residues long. CDR3 amino acids: CASTKQAPSTEAFF. In DNA, the CDR3 is TGTGCCAGCACTAAACAGGCACCCAGTACTGAAGCTTTCTTT.

This chain uses TRBV13 with TRBJ1-2; TRBD1 agrees at 8 bases. V lost 5 bases to trimming and J lost 5 bases; unmatched junction nucleotides: 7. This CDR3 is 14 amino acids long. In germline, CDR1 is PRHDT, CDR2 FYEKMQ (reference sequence). CDR3 sequence: CASSLGTGRYGYTF. The CDR3 DNA follows: TGTGCCAGCAGCCTCGGGACAGGTCGATATGGCTACACCTTC.

The chain combines TRBV18 with TRBJ2-1, with 11 nucleotides matching TRBD2. The CDR3 extends over 14 amino acids. With 4 bases clipped from V and 8 bases from J, the junction kept 4 bases outside the gene matches. Germline V gene data show CDR1 as KGHSH and CDR2 as LQKENI. This CDR3 is CASSLSGRVDEQFF. CDR3 nucleotides: TGTGCCAGCTCACTTAGCGGGAGGGTCGATGAGCAGTTCTTC.

V usage is TRBV6-1 and J usage is TRBJ2-3; 9 bases fit TRBD1. This CDR3 comprises 17 residues. J lost 2 bases, V lost 3 bases, and 9 bases had no gene match. Germline values: CDR1 MNHNS, CDR2 SASEGT. This chain's CDR3 is CASSEQGTGYFTDTQYF. The DNA for the CDR3 is TGTGCCAGCAGTGAGCAGGGGACAGGGTATTTCACAGATACGCAGTATTTT.

The rearrangement links TRBV24-1 to TRBJ2-2, with D maybe TRBD1 (5 bases). V was pared by 5 bases and J by 5 bases, with 11 bases between. There are 14 residues in the CDR3. Germline assignment: CDR1 KGHDR and CDR2 SFDVKD. The CDR3 sequence is CATSARDRTGELFF. The DNA for the CDR3 is TGTGCCACCAGTGCCAGGGATAGAACCGGGGAGCTGTTTTTT.

This chain links TRBV5-1 with TRBJ1-6; tentatively, D is TRBD1 (6 bases). Germline assignment: CDR1 SGHRS and CDR2 YFSETQ. The CDR3 consists of 15 residues. The V end lost 0 bases, the J end lost 3 bases, and 7 bases lay between the germline ends. CDR3 bases: TGCGCCAGCAGCTTGGGGACAGACTATAATTCACCCCTCCACTTT. The encoded protein is CASSLGTDYNSPLHF.

The V and J genes are TRBV5-6 and TRBJ2-1, with D maybe TRBD2 (6 bases). Trimming removed 2 bases at V and 7 bases at J, with 13 bases between. Germline assignment: CDR1 SGHDT and CDR2 YYEEEE. CDR3 size: 14 residues. CDR3 DNA sequence: TGTGCCAGCAGCTTCGCGGGGAGCAGAAATGAGCAGTTCTTC. Translating it yields CASSFAGSRNEQFF.

The V gene is TRBV6-6, the J gene TRBJ2-5; D gene unclear. The germline V gene encodes CDR1 MNHNY and CDR2 SVGAGI (reference sequence). The V and J ends lost 1 base and 5 bases respectively, with 8 bases between them. The CDR3 length is 13 residues. Here the CDR3 DNA reads TGTGCCAGCAGTTACTTAGAGAAGGAGACCCAGTACTTC. Translation: CASSYLEKETQYF.

The V call is TRBV5-1, the J call TRBJ2-7, with D unclear. V was shortened by 0 bases and J by 2 bases, with 9 bases between the two germline ends. Germline lookup yields CDR1 SGHRS and CDR2 YFSETQ. This CDR3 is built from 14 residues. DNA for the CDR3: TGCGCCAGCAGCTTGGTGACTTCCACCTACGAGCAGTACTTC. This codes for CASSLVTSTYEQYF.

V usage is TRBV5-5 and J usage is TRBJ1-1; TRBD1 is a possible D gene (5 bases). The V end lost 1 base, the J end lost 1 base, and 11 bases lay between the germline ends. The CDR3 totals 15 residues. CDR1 SGHKS and CDR2 YYEKEE come from the germline V gene (reference sequence). The CDR3: CASSLFGRENTEAFF. The DNA of the CDR3 is TGTGCCAGCAGCTTGTTCGGCAGGGAGAACACTGAAGCTTTCTTT. The whole variable domain, filled in from reference TRBV5-5 and TRBJ1-1, reads DAGVTQSPTHLIKTRGQQVTLRCSPISGHKSVSWYQQVLGQGPQFIFQYYEKEERGRGNFPDRFSARQFPNYSSELNVNALLLGDSALYLCASSLFGRENTEAFFGQGTRLTVV.

This clone was seen only once. The chain has TRBV6-5 and TRBJ2-6; D gene ambiguous. The CDR3 is 15 amino acids. V was cut by 2 bases and J by 2 bases, with 7 bases left in between. Germline V gives CDR1 MNHEY, CDR2 SVGAGI. The CDR3 DNA reads as TGTGCCAGCAGTTACAACCGCGCTGGGGCCAACGTCCTGACTTTC. Translating gives CASSYNRAGANVLTF.

V and J are TRBV2 and TRBJ2-1, with 11 bases matching TRBD2. Unmatched junction bases numbered 8, after V lost 7 bases and J lost 6 bases. CDR3 length: 15 amino acids. The V gene's germline CDR1 is SNHLY and CDR2 FYNNEI. CDR3 sequence reads: CASILTSGKINEQFF. CDR3 nucleotide sequence: TGTGCCAGCATTTTGACTAGCGGGAAAATCAATGAGCAGTTCTTC.